This record covers a single T cell receptor beta chain. Repertoires were generated with immunoSEQ multiplex PCR, while TCRdb's copy carries only in-frame clones and drops some. The sample has 55,000 to 75,000 clones; around 93% are singletons. The source of the sample is a study of T cell changes during pregnancy in multiple sclerosis. The sample consisted of CD8+ T cells from peripheral blood mononuclear cells, taken in the second trimester of pregnancy. This TCR was recovered from a female donor with multiple sclerosis, enrolled in a pregnancy study.

The CDR3 DNA reads TGTGCCATCAGTACGCCTGCAGGGGGACCGATTAACTATGGCTACACCTTC. It specifies CAISTPAGGPINYGYTF. The chain is built from TRBV10-3 and TRBJ1-2; 7 bases line up with TRBD1. Germline V gene data show CDR1 as ENHRY and CDR2 as SYGVKD. The CDR3 is 17 amino acids. V lost 5 bases, J lost 1 base, and 13 bases stayed unmatched.